A selection of T cell receptor beta chains follows, all from one sample in a study of T cell responses to AZD1222 COVID-19 vaccine. Profiled with immunoSEQ multiplex PCR; TCRdb holds only in-frame clones, not every one. Among 130,000 or so clones, nearly 90% were seen once, and the ten largest hold under 6%. The sequences come from peripheral blood, collected 28 days after the second AZD1222 dose. Receptor source: an adult who received the AZD1222 COVID-19 vaccine. Both conserved end residues are trimmed from each CDR3.

TRBJ1-1	TRBV3-1/TRBV3-2	ASSQRGQVDTEAF
TRBJ1-2	TRBV30	AWSGGGNYGYT
TRBJ2-2	TRBV18	ASSPAGDNTGELF
TRBJ2-7	TRBV11-2	ASSRQLKKYEQY
TRBJ2-7	TRBV6-5	ASKKTRDYEQY
TRBJ1-2	TRBV5-1	ASSLRSTPEAYGYT
TRBJ2-3	TRBV5-1	ASSRSGTRTDTQY
TRBJ2-1	TRBV2	ASGIAGGGVEQF
TRBJ2-1	TRBV5-6	ASSLGSGGTAYNEQF
TRBJ1-4	TRBV5-1	ASSARPIQGTNEKLF
TRBJ1-2	TRBV3-1/TRBV3-2	ASSQDVSYGYT
TRBJ1-2	TRBV7-9	ASSLTEQSNYGYT
TRBJ1-1	TRBV14	ASSPATGTVEAF
TRBJ2-1	TRBV30	AWSVLQSEQF
TRBJ2-1	TRBV4-1	ASSQDRGTQQF
TRBJ2-1	TRBV5-5	ASSKGQGGNEQF
TRBJ1-6	TRBV10-3	AIRLGQGNSPLH
TRBJ2-1	TRBV2	ASSERTGNYEQF
TRBJ2-7	TRBV7-9	ASSLGLAGVYEQY
TRBJ2-1	TRBV2	ASGSRRDNEQF
TRBJ1-2	TRBV6-5	ASSYSRAGDGYT
TRBJ2-1	TRBV5-1	ASSWELAAEQF
TRBJ1-5	TRBV19	ASSIFPPRVPRFQPQH
TRBJ1-2	TRBV9	ASSATVYGYT
TRBJ2-1	TRBV27	ASSLSLAKLSSYNEQF
TRBJ2-6	TRBV7-2	ASSLRSGGGYSGANVLT
TRBJ1-4	TRBV5-1	ASSPGVRGFTNEKLF
TRBJ1-5	TRBV28	ASSSSGAGNQPQH
TRBJ2-1	TRBV27	ATSGTGYNEQF
TRBJ1-3	TRBV5-1	ASSPGTSRTIY
TRBJ2-1	TRBV30	ASQQYRTGKIYNEQF
TRBJ1-6	TRBV12-3/TRBV12-4	ASRQGIGSPLH
TRBJ2-7	TRBV6-5	ASSPREGSYEQY
TRBJ2-7	TRBV5-1	ASSFDGTAYEQY
TRBJ2-7	TRBV6-5	ASSYSVGRVNYEQY
TRBJ2-7	TRBV30	AWSRGPPNSYEQY
TRBJ1-1	TRBV18	ASSLRQRLPEAF
TRBJ2-5	TRBV7-9	ASSSLDREETQY
TRBJ2-1	TRBV11-3	ASSGPRAGSSYNEQF
TRBJ2-4	TRBV28	ASSGGLAGLNIQY
TRBJ1-4	TRBV28	ATALGVATNEKLF
TRBJ1-1	TRBV19	ASSGLSNTEAF
TRBJ2-5	TRBV27	ASSGVTQETQY
TRBJ1-1	TRBV20-1	SARVATEAF
TRBJ1-1	TRBV29-1	SVEVPGTLNTEAF
TRBJ1-1	TRBV11-3	ASSPRLNTEAF
TRBJ2-2	TRBV19	ASSIGLAGGYPGELF
TRBJ1-5	TRBV5-6	ASSGTGGNQPQH
TRBJ2-7	TRBV6-5	ASSPRTVSYEQY
TRBJ2-2	TRBV3-1/TRBV3-2	ASSQVPTGAGELF
TRBJ1-2	TRBV19	ASRPGTAYGYT
TRBJ2-7	TRBV27	ASRRLAGGLYEQY
TRBJ2-2	TRBV2	ASSQLGLAEGSDTGELF
TRBJ2-3	TRBV11-3	ASSLGQGTDTQY
TRBJ1-6	TRBV9	ASSVAPRTGFLSPLH
TRBJ1-6	TRBV2	ASRPQDHINSPLH
TRBJ1-4	TRBV15	ATTPGATDEKLF
TRBJ2-2	TRBV19	ASSITGGGGELF
TRBJ1-1	TRBV12-5	ASGLGGEAF
TRBJ2-2	TRBV12-3/TRBV12-4	ASSRWESGELF